The subject of this entry is one TCR beta chain. Its antigen is currently unknown. The data are from a study of CD8+ T cells in alopecia areata. On the study more broadly: Oral tofacitinib, 5 to 10 mg twice daily, was given in an open-label trial.

Trimming left V 2 bases short and J 8 bases short, with 18 bases between. The CDR3 has 14 residues. Germline V CDR1 and CDR2: GTSNPN, SVGIG (reference sequence). The study's findings and limits: Patients shared TCRs less clearly than mice did, possibly for HLA-related reasons. On tofacitinib, scalp and blood still held many of the expanded lesional clones.

Following extraction, RNA underwent reverse transcription to cDNA, which served as the sequencing template. Some clones are missing from TCRdb's copy, which holds only in-frame ones; the method was immunoSEQ multiplex PCR. This sample yields roughly 200,000 clones, of which roughly 53% are seen a single time; 9.5% to 14% belongs to the top ten. Described treatment: oral pan-JAK inhibitor, 5-10 mg twice daily. Collection of lesional scalp punch biopsies and peripheral blood was performed in alopecia areata patients. The input for sequencing was CD8+ T cells sorted from blood, taken at week 24, from a patient treated with tofacitinib. This receptor was identified in a human donor with alopecia areata. The chain links TRBV30 to TRBJ1-2; unclear D gene. CDR3 in amino acids: CAWSLGPHPEGYTF. The CDR3 nucleotides read TGTGCCTGGAGTCTTGGGCCCCACCCTGAGGGCTACACCTTC.